The 16 T cell receptor beta chains below were found in one sample sequenced in a study of somatic mutations in cytotoxic T cells in rheumatoid arthritis. The data were produced by immunoSEQ multiplex PCR, yet TCRdb's version contains in-frame clones alone and is incomplete. The sample records 15,000 to 20,000 clones, 60% to 85% being singletons. Sequenced sample: CD8+ T cells sorted from blood. The receptors here all came from an adult with rheumatoid arthritis.

The chain joins TRBV6-1 to TRBJ2-3; D gene uncertain. The V gene lost 0 bases and the J gene lost 6 bases, with 13 bases spanning the gap. In germline, CDR1 is MNHNS, CDR2 SASEGT. The CDR3 has 15 residues. DNA for the CDR3: TGTGCCAGCAGTGAAGCGGCTGGCTCGGGTGATACGCAGTATTTT. Protein product: CASSEAAGSGDTQYF.

This clone was found once. The CDR3 reads CASSLSGAKTQYF. The CDR3 coding sequence is TGCGCCAGCAGCCTATCGGGGGCGAAGACCCAGTACTTC. The chain links TRBV4-1 to TRBJ2-5, with D tentatively TRBD1 or TRBD2 (6 bases each). The CDR3 is 13 residues long. CDR1 MGHRA and CDR2 YSYEKL come from the germline V gene. The V end was cut by 4 bases, the J end by 6 bases, with 12 bases between.

The chain combines TRBV30 with TRBJ1-2; no reliable D call. V was cut by 4 bases and J by 4 bases, with 10 bases left in between. The CDR3 consists of 12 residues. CDR1 and CDR2 (germline): GTSNPN, SVGIG (reference sequence). CDR3 protein: CAWNPLAYGYTF. Written as DNA, the CDR3 is TGTGCCTGGAACCCCTTAGCCTATGGCTACACCTTC.

This clone was seen a handful of times. The J gene is TRBJ1-6, the V gene TRBV30; D remains ambiguous. CDR3 length: 13 residues. Per the germline V gene, CDR1 is GTSNPN and CDR2 is SVGIG (reference sequence). Trimming cost V 2 bases and J 4 bases, with 6 bases left between them. CDR3: CAWSTGYNSPLHF. The CDR3 DNA is TGTGCCTGGAGTACGGGTTATAATTCACCCCTCCACTTT.

This clone was detected a few times. The chain combines TRBV7-7 with TRBJ2-7; D is perhaps TRBD1 or TRBD2 (6 bases each). Germline CDR1 and CDR2: SSHAT and FNYEAQ (reference sequence). The CDR3 runs 15 residues. The ends were cut back, 4 bases at V and 5 bases at J, with 18 bases in the middle. The DNA for the CDR3 is TGTGCCAGCAGCTCCACTTTTGGGGGGCGAGACGAGCAGTACTTC. It translates to CASSSTFGGRDEQYF.

The CDR3, as DNA: TGTGCCAGCAGGGGGCACACAGATACGCAGTATTTT. Protein product: CASRGHTDTQYF. This sequence joins TRBV7-2 and TRBJ2-3; TRBD1 is a possible D gene (5 bases). V was clipped by 6 bases and J by 2 bases, with 6 bases between them. This CDR3 is 12 amino acids long. CDR1 is SGHTA, CDR2 FQGNSA, per germline. The full variable domain, completed using reference TRBV7-2 and TRBJ2-3, is GAGVSQSPSNKVTEKGKDVELRCDPISGHTALYWYRQSLGQGLEFLIYFQGNSAPDKSGLPSDRFSAERTGGSVSTLTIQRTQQEDSAVYLCASRGHTDTQYFGPGTRLTVL.

The V call is TRBV5-1, the J call TRBJ2-7; 8 positions agree with TRBD2. CDR1 SGHRS and CDR2 YFSETQ come from the germline V gene. The junction had 14 bases not matched to a gene; V was cut back by 2 bases and J by 4 bases. The CDR3 contains 17 residues. Here the CDR3 DNA reads TGCGCCAGCAGCTTAGGCAGTCCCGGGACTAGAGGTTACGAGCAGTACTTC. Protein sequence: CASSLGSPGTRGYEQYF. Filled out from reference TRBV5-1 and TRBJ2-7, the complete variable domain reads KAGVTQTPRYLIKTRGQQVTLSCSPISGHRSVSWYQQTPGQGLQFLFEYFSETQRNKGNFPGRFSGRQFSNSRSEMNVSTLELGDSALYLCASSLGSPGTRGYEQYFGPGTRLTVT.

The chain links TRBV5-5 to TRBJ2-7; tentatively, D is TRBD1 or TRBD2 (6 bases each). CDR3 size: 15 residues. Trimming cost V 0 bases and J 4 bases, with 14 bases left between them. Germline V gene sequence: CDR1 SGHKS, CDR2 YYEKEE (reference sequence). This CDR3 reads CASSLAGAGQYEQYF. CDR3 coding DNA: TGTGCCAGCAGCTTGGCGGGGGCGGGCCAGTACGAGCAGTACTTC.

V is TRBV27 and J is TRBJ1-1; TRBD1 is a possible D gene (5 bases). Per the germline V gene, CDR1 is MNHEY and CDR2 is SMNVEV (reference sequence). V lost 7 bases and J 5 bases, leaving 8 bases between the germline ends. The CDR3 sequence is 11 residues long. The CDR3 bases are TGTGCCAGCACGGGGGGGACTGAAGCTTTCTTT. Residues: CASTGGTEAFF.

This rearrangement joins TRBV4-2 to TRBJ1-2; no reliable D call. Germline CDR1 and CDR2: LGHNA and YNFKEQ. V was pared by 1 base and J by 3 bases, with 12 bases between. The CDR3 length is 15 residues. The CDR3 DNA reads TGTGCCAGCAGCCAAGTTGGTGAGGGCGACTATGGCTACACCTTC. Amino acid sequence: CASSQVGEGDYGYTF.

The genes are TRBV7-6 and TRBJ2-5, with TRBD2 matching 8 bases. This CDR3 is built from 16 residues. Per the germline V gene, CDR1 is SGHVS and CDR2 is FNYEAQ. Unmatched junction bases numbered 6, after V lost 1 base and J lost 2 bases. In DNA, the CDR3 is TGTGCCAGCAGCTTAGAGTCTAGCGGGCAACAAGAGACCCAGTACTTC. Translating it yields CASSLESSGQQETQYF.

The DNA for the CDR3 is TGTGCCAGCAGCCAGCCGGGGGTGGGTGAGCAGTACTTC. This translates into CASSQPGVGEQYF. This chain links TRBV7-9 with TRBJ2-7; D possibly corresponds to TRBD2 (6 bases). Trimming pared 5 bases from V and 7 bases from J, leaving 15 bases between. The germline V gene encodes CDR1 SEHNR and CDR2 FQNEAQ (reference sequence). The CDR3 contains 13 residues.

The chain employs TRBV23-1 and TRBJ2-5, with D possibly being TRBD2 (6 bases). TRBV23-1 counts as an open reading frame of uncertain function. CDR3 length: 17 residues. Trimming took 3 bases from V and 3 from J, leaving 20 bases between them. The CDR3 region has the DNA TGCGCCAGCAGTCAGACCCTCGGGAGCCGCTGGGAAGAGACCCAGTACTTC. Translating gives CASSQTLGSRWEETQYF.

V usage is TRBV9 and J usage is TRBJ1-5, with 11 bases that match TRBD1. Germline V lookup: CDR1 SGDLS, CDR2 YYNGEE. This CDR3 is built from 14 residues. J gave up 6 bases and V 3 bases, and 2 bases lay outside the gene matches. The CDR3 bases are TGTGCCAGCAGCGGTGGGACAGGGGGTCAGCCCCAGCATTTT. Its translation is CASSGGTGGQPQHF.

The V gene is TRBV2, the J gene TRBJ1-4, with D unresolved. This CDR3 contains 14 residues. The germline gives CDR1 SNHLY, CDR2 FYNNEI. Trimming shortened V by 5 bases and J by 4 bases, and 11 bases separated the two germline ends. The CDR3 loop reads CASSWLGSNEKLFF. CDR3 nucleotides: TGTGCCAGCAGTTGGTTAGGAAGTAATGAAAAACTGTTTTTT.

The chain links TRBV4-1 to TRBJ1-2; D ambiguous. CDR3 length: 15 amino acids. Germline assignment: CDR1 MGHRA and CDR2 YSYEKL. V was shortened by 1 base and J by 4 bases, with 13 bases between the two germline ends. CDR3 sequence reads: CASSQAAEAPYGYTF. CDR3 DNA: TGCGCCAGCAGCCAAGCAGCCGAAGCCCCCTATGGCTACACCTTC.